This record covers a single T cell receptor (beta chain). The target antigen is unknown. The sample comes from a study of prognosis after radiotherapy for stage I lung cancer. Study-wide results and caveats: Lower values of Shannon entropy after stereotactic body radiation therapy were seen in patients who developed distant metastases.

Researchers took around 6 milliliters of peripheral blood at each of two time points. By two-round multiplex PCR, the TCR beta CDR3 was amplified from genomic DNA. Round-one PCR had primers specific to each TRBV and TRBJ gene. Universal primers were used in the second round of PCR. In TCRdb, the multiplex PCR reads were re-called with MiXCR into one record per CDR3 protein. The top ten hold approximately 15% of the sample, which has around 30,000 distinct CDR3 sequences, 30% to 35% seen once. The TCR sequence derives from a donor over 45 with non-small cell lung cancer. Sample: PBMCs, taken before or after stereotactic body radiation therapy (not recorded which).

This chain's CDR3 is CASSPGQGLYEQYF. CDR3 coding DNA: TGTGCCAGCAGCCCAGGACAGGGCCTCTACGAGCAGTACTTC. The chain couples TRBV7-9 to TRBJ2-7; 8 bases agree with TRBD1. V trimming: 5 bases; J trimming: 3 bases; junction bases outside the gene matches: 6. Per germline, CDR1 SEHNR and CDR2 FQNEAQ (reference sequence). The CDR3 covers 14 residues.